This T cell receptor beta chain was observed in a study of diagnostic markers for celiac disease (dated by TCRdb to the early 2020s). Spanning cysteine to phenylalanine, the CDR3 consists of 14 amino acids. DNA is not on record. Reading the germline V gene gives CDR1 KGHSH and CDR2 LQKENI. The listed sequencing device is Illumina MiSeq. The reads underwent TCRdb reprocessing, giving one record for each CDR3 protein sequence and no DNA. This sample's table contains about 7,500 distinct CDR3 sequences. Around 6% of the sample comes from the top ten. This clonotype is medium-sized (0.01 to 0.1%) by its frequency; no count is available. There is no known antigen for this receptor.

Sequencing was done on a sample of either unsorted cells or a sorted T cell fraction (not recorded which). The chain joins TRBV18 to TRBJ2-7; as DNA is missing, the TRBD1 call by TCRdb cannot be tested. This TCR was recovered from a human donor. This table probably holds off-target reads from a library built for another chain. For the CDR3, the sequence is CASSAGSQRGEQYF.